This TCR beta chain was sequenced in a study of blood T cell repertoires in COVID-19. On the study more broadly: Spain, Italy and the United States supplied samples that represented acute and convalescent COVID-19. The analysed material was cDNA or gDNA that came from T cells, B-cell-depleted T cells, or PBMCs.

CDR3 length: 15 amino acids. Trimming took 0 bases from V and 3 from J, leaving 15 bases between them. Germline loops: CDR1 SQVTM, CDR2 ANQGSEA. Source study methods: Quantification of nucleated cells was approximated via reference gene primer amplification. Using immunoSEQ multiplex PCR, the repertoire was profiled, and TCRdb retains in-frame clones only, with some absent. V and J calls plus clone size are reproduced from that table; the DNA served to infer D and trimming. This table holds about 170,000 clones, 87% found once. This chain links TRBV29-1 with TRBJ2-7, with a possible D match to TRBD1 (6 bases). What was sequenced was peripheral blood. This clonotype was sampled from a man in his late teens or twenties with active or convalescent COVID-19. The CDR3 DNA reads TGCAGCGTTGAAGATGAGACCGGGACATACTACGAGCAGTACTTC. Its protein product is CSVEDETGTYYEQYF.